This T cell receptor (beta chain) was retrieved from a study of beta chain features in type 1 diabetes. In the study overall: Summed over all samples, the examined sorted cells came to 95 million to 120 million.

A single heparinised draw of roughly 120 mL on average was taken per donor. Sorted CD4+ subsets: naive, central memory, regulatory, stem cell-like memory (CD45RO/CCR7/CD25/CD127/CD95/CD27 panel). The CDR3 loop spans 12 amino acids. The V end lost 4 bases, the J end lost 11 bases, and 15 bases lay between the germline ends. CDR1 is SGDLS and CDR2 is YYNGEE in the germline V gene. Expressed TCRB transcripts were sequenced after all isolated RNA was converted to cDNA. Naive, central memory and regulatory T cell samples yielded around 3.5 million reads on average. Generated by immunoSEQ multiplex PCR, the TCRdb table keeps only in-frame clones and is missing some. The sample has some 410,000 clones, approximately 15% seen once.

The J gene is TRBJ1-1, the V gene TRBV9; tentatively, D is TRBD1 (5 bases). This sequence was found in a man under 40 in good health. The sample comprised naive CD4+ T cells from blood. The CDR3: CASSSPRGEAFF. For the CDR3, the DNA is TGTGCCAGCAGCTCACCCCGGGGGGAGGCTTTCTTT.